The source of this T cell receptor beta chain is a study of blood T cells in healthy people across ages. Findings and limits, study-wide: Higher diversity, along with more naive CD4+ cells, distinguished long-lived donors from aged donors. Researchers report that TCR beta diversity correlated strongly with naive T cell percentage.

A second PCR of roughly 7 to 11 cycles used a sample-barcoded 5' primer and a J-beta primer mix. With 12 random nucleotides, a template-switch adaptor tagged each individual cDNA molecule. TCRdb re-derived calls from the 5' RACE reads in MiXCR, one entry per CDR3 protein. The data show over 1,300,000 distinct CDR3 sequences, approximately 59% seen once. From germline, CDR1 is MNHEY and CDR2 SVGAGI. The CDR3 extends over 14 amino acids. Trimming took 6 bases from V and 0 from J, leaving 11 bases between them. This clonotype was seen just once. Its antigen is not identified. Each of the donors had around 9 milliliters of peripheral blood drawn into EDTA-treated Vacutainer tubes.

This TCR was recovered from a man between 18 and 29 years old in good health. The chain recombines TRBV6-5 with TRBJ1-2; D may be TRBD1 (5 bases). Sequences were obtained from blood. CDR3 DNA sequence: TGTGCCAGCAGCCGGGACGGAACTAACTATGGCTACACCTTC. Its protein is CASSRDGTNYGYTF.